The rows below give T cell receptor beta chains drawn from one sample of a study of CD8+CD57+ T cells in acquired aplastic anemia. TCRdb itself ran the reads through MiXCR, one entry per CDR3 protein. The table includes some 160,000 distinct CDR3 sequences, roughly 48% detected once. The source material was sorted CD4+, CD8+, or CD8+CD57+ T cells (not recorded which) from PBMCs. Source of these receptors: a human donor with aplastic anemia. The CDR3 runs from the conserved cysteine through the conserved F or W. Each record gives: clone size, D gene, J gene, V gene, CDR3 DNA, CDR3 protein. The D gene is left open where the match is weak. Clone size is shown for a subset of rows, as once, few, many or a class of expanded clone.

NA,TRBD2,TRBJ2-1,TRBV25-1,TGTGCCAGCAGTCAAACAACGTCGGGACTAGCGGGAGTAGTGGGGAATGAGCAGTTCTTC,CASSQTTSGLAGVVGNEQFF
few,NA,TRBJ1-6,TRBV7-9,TGTGCCAGTAGTATAGGACCGACTTCACCCCTCCACTTT,CASSIGPTSPLHF
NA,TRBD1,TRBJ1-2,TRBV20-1,TGCAGTGCTGACCCCAGAACAGGGGACGCTAACTATGGCTACACCTTC,CSADPRTGDANYGYTF
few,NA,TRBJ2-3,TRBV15,TGTGCCACCACAGTAGCAGGGGGAGGAGATACGCAGTATTTT,CATTVAGGGDTQYF
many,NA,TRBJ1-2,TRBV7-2,TGTGCCAGCAGCTTTGGAGGCAGGGGATATTCTGGCTACACCTTC,CASSFGGRGYSGYTF
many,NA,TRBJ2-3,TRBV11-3,TGTGCCAGCAGAGAAGGATCCCGAATCCTAACAGATACGCAGTATTTT,CASREGSRILTDTQYF
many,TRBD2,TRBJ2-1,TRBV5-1,TGCGCCAGCAGCTTAGGACTAGTGAACAATGAGCAGTTCTTC,CASSLGLVNNEQFF
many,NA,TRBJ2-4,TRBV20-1,TGCAGTGCTAGGTCAACCAGGGAAGGAAACATTCAGTACTTC,CSARSTREGNIQYF
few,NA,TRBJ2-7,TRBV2,TGTGCCAGCAGTGTTATCAGGAGCTCCTACGAGCAGTACTTC,CASSVIRSSYEQYF
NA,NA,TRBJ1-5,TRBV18,TGTGCCAGCTCACGTGACGCCAATCAGCCCCAGCATTTT,CASSRDANQPQHF
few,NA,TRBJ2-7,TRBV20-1,TGCAGTGCTCTGGAGGGGCTAGCCTACGAGCAGTACTTC,CSALEGLAYEQYF
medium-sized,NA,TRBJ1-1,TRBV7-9,TGTGCCAGCGAACTTCAGGGGAACACTGAAGCTTTCTTT,CASELQGNTEAFF
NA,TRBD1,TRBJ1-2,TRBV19,TGTGCCAGTATGGCGACAGGGCATGGCTACACCTTC,CASMATGHGYTF
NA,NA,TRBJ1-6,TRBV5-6,TGTGCCAGCAGCTTGGGGCAAGCCAATTCACCCCTCCACTTT,CASSLGQANSPLHF
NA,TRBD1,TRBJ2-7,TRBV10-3,TGTGCCATCAGTGAGGCGACAGGGGGCGCATCCGACGAGCAGTACTTC,CAISEATGGASDEQYF
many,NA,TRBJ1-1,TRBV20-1,TGCAGTGCTAGTGACAGGCGCACTGAAGCTTTCTTT,CSASDRRTEAFF
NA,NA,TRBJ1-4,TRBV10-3,TGTACCATTAGTGAGAAGGTGGGGGCTAATGAAAAACTGTTTTTT,CTISEKVGANEKLFF
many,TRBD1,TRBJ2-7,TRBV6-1,TGTGCCAGCAGTTTGGACCGGGACAGGGGGGCTCGCGAGCAGTACTTC,CASSLDRDRGAREQYF
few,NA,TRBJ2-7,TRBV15,TGTGCCACCAGCACCCCCGGGTACTACGAGCAGTACTTC,CATSTPGYYEQYF
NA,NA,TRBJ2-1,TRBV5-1,TGCGCCAGCAGCTTGGACGGACAGTACAATGAGCAGTTCTTC,CASSLDGQYNEQFF
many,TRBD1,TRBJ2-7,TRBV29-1,TGCAGCGTGCCGGGACAGGATTCCTACGAGCAGTACTTC,CSVPGQDSYEQYF
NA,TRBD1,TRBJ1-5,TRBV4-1,TGCGCCAGCAGCCAAGAAGGTTTGGGCGGCGGGCTACAGGGGAATCAGCCCCAGCATTTT,CASSQEGLGGGLQGNQPQHF
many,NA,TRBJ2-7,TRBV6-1,TGTGCCAGCTCCCCATCCAGGGGAATCTCCGAGCAGTACTTC,CASSPSRGISEQYF
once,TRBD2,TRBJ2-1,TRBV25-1,TGTGCTGGGCAGGGGTCTAGCGGGAACAATGAGCAGTTCTTC,CAGQGSSGNNEQFF
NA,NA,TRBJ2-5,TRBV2,TGTGCCAGCAGTGGGGGCAGGAACAAGGTCCAGTACTTC,CASSGGRNKVQYF
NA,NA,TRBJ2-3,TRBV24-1,TGTGCCACCAGTGACGCCCCTCAGGGGACAGATACGCAGTATTTT,CATSDAPQGTDTQYF
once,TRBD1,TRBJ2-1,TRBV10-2,TGCGCCACACTGGGGACAGGGGGAAAAGTTGAGCAGTTCTTC,CATLGTGGKVEQFF
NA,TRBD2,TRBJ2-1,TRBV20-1,TGCAGCTTCTATGCGGGGGTTGGTAATGAGCAGTTCTTC,CSFYAGVGNEQFF
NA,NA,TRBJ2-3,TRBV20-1,TGCAGTGCTAGGCCTTTAGCCAACCGGGTTTTATACAGCACAGATACGCAGTATTTT,CSARPLANRVLYSTDTQYF
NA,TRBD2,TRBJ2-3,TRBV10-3,TGTGCCATCAGTGATTTGGGACTAGCGGGAGTGGATACGCAGTATTTT,CAISDLGLAGVDTQYF
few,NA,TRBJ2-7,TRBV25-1,TGTGCCAGGACCGGGGGCCACGTCGAGCAGTACTTC,CARTGGHVEQYF
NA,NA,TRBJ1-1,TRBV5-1,TGCGCCAGCAGCTTGGGGCCGGGTACGAACACTGAAGCTTTCTTT,CASSLGPGTNTEAFF
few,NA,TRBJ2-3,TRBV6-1,TGTGCCAGCAGACGACTAGTTAGCCTCACAGATACGCAGTATTTT,CASRRLVSLTDTQYF
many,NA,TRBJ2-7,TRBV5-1,TGCGCCAGCAGCCCGCTCCCCTCTAGCGCCTTAAACTACGAGCAGTACTTC,CASSPLPSSALNYEQYF
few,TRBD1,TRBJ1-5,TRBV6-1,TGTGCCAGCAGTGAAGATCACAGGGGTGAGGGTCAGCCCCAGCATTTT,CASSEDHRGEGQPQHF
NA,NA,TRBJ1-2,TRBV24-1,TGTGCCACCAGCGAAGGACGGGGAACTGGCTACACCTTC,CATSEGRGTGYTF
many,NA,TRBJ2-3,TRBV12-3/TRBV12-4,TGTGCCAGCAGTTTTAGGGAGAGGGCCCGGTCAGATACGCAGTATTTT,CASSFRERARSDTQYF
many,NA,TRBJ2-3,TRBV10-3,TGTGCCAAGAGGGGGTTGGGGACAGATACGCAGTATTTT,CAKRGLGTDTQYF
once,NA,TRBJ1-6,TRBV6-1,TGTGCCACCTCAGACAGGAGAGGTTCACCCCTCCACTTT,CATSDRRGSPLHF
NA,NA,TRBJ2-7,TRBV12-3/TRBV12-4,TGTGCCAGCAGACGGGACCGCTCGTGGAGGGAGTACTTC,CASRRDRSWREYF
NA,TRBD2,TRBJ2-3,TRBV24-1,TGTGCCACCAGAGGGGAGCGGGAGTCAGATACGCAGTATTTT,CATRGERESDTQYF
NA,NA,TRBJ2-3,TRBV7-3,TGTGCCAGCAGCCGCTGGGGGGCCACAGATACGCAGTATTTT,CASSRWGATDTQYF